The 16 T cell receptor beta chains reported below all come from one sample, sequenced in a study of blood T cell repertoires in COVID-19. TCRdb's table, derived via immunoSEQ multiplex PCR, lists solely in-frame clones and lacks some. The repertoire includes about 44,000 clones, 82% of them detected once, and roughly 4.4% sits in the top ten. Sample: peripheral blood. The source is a woman in her sixties or seventies with acute or convalescent COVID-19.

J is TRBJ2-1 and V is TRBV11-1, with a weak D call TRBD1 (6 bases). Germline V CDR1 and CDR2: SGHAT, FQDESV (reference sequence). Trimming left V 0 bases short and J 0 bases short, with 18 bases between. This CDR3 has 19 amino acids. This CDR3 is CASSLAGAGIRISYNEQFF. In DNA, the CDR3 is TGTGCCAGCAGCTTAGCGGGGGCAGGGATCCGTATCTCCTACAATGAGCAGTTCTTC.

The rearrangement uses TRBV18 and TRBJ2-7, with D perhaps matching TRBD2 (5 bases). From germline, CDR1 is KGHSH and CDR2 LQKENI. The CDR3 has 14 residues. The V end lost 3 bases, the J end lost 5 bases, and 14 bases lay between the germline ends. CDR3 in DNA: TGTGCCAGCTCACCCAATTCGAGGGTTCACGAGCAGTACTTC. It is translated as CASSPNSRVHEQYF.

This clone was counted between two and nine times. The rearrangement uses TRBV6-2 or TRBV6-3 and TRBJ2-5; 9 bases match TRBD2. CDR3 size: 13 residues. CDR1 and CDR2 (germline): MNHEY, SVGEGT. Trimming removed 2 bases from V and 5 bases from J; junction bases left unmatched: 0. CDR3 amino acids: CASSYGLAETQYF. The CDR3 nucleotides read TGTGCCAGCAGTTACGGACTAGCGGAGACCCAGTACTTC.

The J gene is TRBJ1-5, the V gene TRBV9; D is possibly TRBD1 (5 bases). The CDR3 runs 15 residues. The V and J ends lost 0 bases and 7 bases respectively, with 14 bases between them. In germline, CDR1 is SGDLS, CDR2 YYNGEE. CDR3 DNA: TGTGCCAGCAGCGTAGGGGGCAGGCTCCACCAGCCCCAGCATTTT. Translated: CASSVGGRLHQPQHF.

The CDR3 bases are TGTGCCAGCAGCTCCTACGACACCGGGGAGCTGTTTTTT. Amino acid sequence: CASSSYDTGELFF. This chain connects TRBV11-2 to TRBJ2-2, with D uncertain. CDR3 length equals 13 residues. V lost 4 bases and J 3 bases, leaving 6 bases between the germline ends. Germline V gives CDR1 SGHAT, CDR2 FQNNGV. The full variable domain, completed using reference TRBV11-2 and TRBJ2-2, is EAGVAQSPRYKIIEKRQSVAFWCNPISGHATLYWYQQILGQGPKLLIQFQNNGVVDDSQLPKDRFSAERLKGVDSTLKIQPAKLEDSAVYLCASSSYDTGELFFGEGSRLTVL.

CDR3 residues: CASSLQAPGGNEQFF. The CDR3, as DNA: TGTGCCAGCAGCCTACAGGCCCCGGGGGGCAATGAGCAGTTCTTC. The genes are TRBV3-1 (or the pseudogene TRBV3-2) and TRBJ2-1; 7 nucleotides align to TRBD2. The CDR3 has 15 amino acids. V shed 4 bases, J shed 6 bases, and the junction held 9 bases outside the gene matches. Germline lookup yields CDR1 LGHDT and CDR2 YNNKEL (reference sequence).

This clone turned up a few times. V usage is TRBV11-3 and J usage is TRBJ1-1; the D gene is possibly TRBD1 (6 bases). This CDR3 is built from 14 residues. V was trimmed by 1 base and J by 6 bases, leaving 12 bases between them. Germline V gives CDR1 SGHNT, CDR2 YENEEA. This CDR3 reads CASSLAVWTAEAFF. As DNA, the CDR3 is TGTGCCAGCAGCTTAGCAGTTTGGACAGCTGAAGCTTTCTTT.

The chain employs TRBV6-6 and TRBJ1-4, with a tentative D call TRBD1 (6 bases). Germline V gene sequence: CDR1 MNHNY, CDR2 SVGAGI (reference sequence). Trimming pared 11 bases from V and 8 bases from J, leaving 12 bases between. CDR3 size: 11 residues. For the CDR3, the DNA is TGTGCCGAAAGGGGGGGAGAAAAACTGTTTTTT. Protein product: CAERGGEKLFF.

The chain uses TRBV11-3 and TRBJ1-2; 9 bases match TRBD1. The CDR3 covers 15 residues. Germline V gene lookup returns CDR1 SGHNT and CDR2 YENEEA. The trim removed 4 bases at V and 11 bases at J, leaving 14 bases unmatched. The CDR3, as DNA: TGTGCCAGCAGCTCCGGTGGACAGGGGCAGAAGGAATACACCTTC. Amino acids: CASSSGGQGQKEYTF.

The rearrangement links TRBV19 to TRBJ1-5, with TRBD1 matching 9 bases. The CDR3 spans 15 residues. Germline CDR1 reads LNHDA; CDR2 reads SQIVND (reference sequence). With 5 bases clipped from V and 3 bases from J, the junction kept 5 bases outside the gene matches. This CDR3 is CASSPDRGDNQPQHF. For the CDR3, the DNA is TGTGCCAGTAGTCCGGACAGGGGCGACAATCAGCCCCAGCATTTT.

CDR3 sequence (DNA): TGTGCCAGCGGGGGGACCTACGAGCAGTACTTC. Protein product: CASGGTYEQYF. This chain connects TRBV12-3 or TRBV12-4 to TRBJ2-7; possible D gene TRBD2, 6 bases. V was trimmed by 8 bases and J by 2 bases, leaving 7 bases between them. The CDR3 totals 11 residues.

The genes are TRBV14 and TRBJ2-7, with TRBD2 matching over 15 bases. Germline CDR1 and CDR2: SGHDN and FVKESK. V lost 4 bases and J lost 0; bases outside the gene matches: 10. The CDR3 spans 19 residues. The CDR3 reads CASSPGLAGGPSPSYEQYF. CDR3 in DNA: TGTGCCAGCAGCCCGGGACTAGCGGGAGGTCCCTCCCCCTCCTACGAGCAGTACTTC.

The chain recombines TRBV2 with TRBJ2-2; possible D gene TRBD2, 8 bases. Germline values: CDR1 SNHLY, CDR2 FYNNEI. The CDR3 runs 15 residues. The V gene lost 7 bases and the J gene lost 5 bases, with 17 bases spanning the gap. CDR3: CASTLAARGTGELFF. In DNA, the CDR3 is TGTGCCAGCACACTAGCGGCCAGGGGGACCGGGGAGCTGTTTTTT.

This clone appeared a few times. The V call is TRBV5-5, the J call TRBJ1-5, with D possibly matching TRBD1 (6 bases). This CDR3 is 17 amino acids long. From germline, CDR1 is SGHKS and CDR2 YYEKEE (reference sequence). V lost 4 bases and J 1 base, leaving 18 bases between the germline ends. The CDR3 is CASSPTVGGRSNQPQHF. DNA for the CDR3: TGTGCCAGCAGCCCAACGGTAGGGGGACGGAGCAATCAGCCCCAGCATTTT.

This rearrangement joins TRBV4-3 to TRBJ2-3; TRBD2 aligns across 11 bases. The V gene's germline CDR1 is LGHNA and CDR2 YSLEER. Losses at the gene ends were 1 base for V and 6 bases for J; bases not matched to a gene: 9. The CDR3 runs to 17 residues. In nucleotides, the CDR3 is TGCGCCAGCAGCCAAGTTACGGGACTAGCGGCCGCGGATACGCAGTATTTT. It yields the protein CASSQVTGLAAADTQYF.

This chain links TRBV21-1 with TRBJ2-1; the DNA was not compared with TRBD2, the D call given in the table. TRBV21-1 is assigned pseudogene status. The CDR3 is 16 residues long. CDR3 coding DNA: TGTGCCAGCAGCAAACGAAGGCAGCGGGGGTCAAGAGAGCAGTTCTTC. Translated: CASSKRRQRGSREQFF.